This TCR beta chain was profiled in a study of blood T cells in healthy people across ages (dated by TCRdb to 2013 to 2016). Notes on the research overall: In model experiments, roughly one uniquely barcoded TCR beta cDNA molecule per two T cells was captured by template switching. The study measured age-related changes in TCR beta repertoire diversity using deep sequencing normalized with unique cDNA molecular identifiers. The donors were divided into four age groups: young (average approximately 17 years), middle-aged (about 41), aged (about 60) and long-lived (roughly 82). To avoid experimental bias, donors of different ages were distributed randomly across sequencing lanes. Using the same blood draw, the study looked at two additional independent replicas of 1 million unique cDNA reads for two donors, one aged 18 to 29 and the other aged 80 or older. On the study overall, not on this receptor specifically: Bulk unsorted PBMC profiling prevented conclusive comparison of naive and antigen-experienced compartments. Total diversity estimates from one million sequenced T cells were considered lower bounds and underestimates. The long-lived group showed more naive CD4+ T cells, fewer expanded clones and increased TCR diversity than the aged group, suggesting age selection. The CMV infection status of donors was not known, potentially confounding age-related changes in expanded clonotypes. Observed TCR beta diversity per million T cells fell roughly linearly with age, and a significant reduction was already apparent by age roughly 41. A strong correlation was found between observed TCR beta diversity and the percentage of naive T cells measured by flow cytometry.

On this clonotype: Its specific antigen is unknown. Qualities for individual bases were not recorded, and no much larger clone is one base off.

Library construction relied on 5' RACE. Instrument on record: Illumina HiSeq 2500. A second PCR of about 6 to 12 cycles was run with a J-beta primer mix and a sample-barcoded 5' primer. Each TCR beta cDNA molecule received a unique molecular identifier from a template-switch 5' adaptor carrying 12 random nucleotides. Each sample yielded at least 3 million CDR3-containing paired-end reads. All of the RNA was converted into first-strand cDNA using the Mint cDNA synthesis kit, with a TRBC-specific oligonucleotide serving as the primer. All cDNA was treated with uracil-DNA glycosylase and then went through a first 18-cycle PCR with the universal primers M1SS and BC2_uni_R. From the authors' description of their analysis: Each sample was normalized by randomly selecting 1 million high-quality reads, each carrying a distinct molecular identifier. Instead of being binned into consensus sequences, reads with shared molecular identifiers were discarded. MiTCR, run with a Q25 quality threshold and the strictest error-elimination algorithm, handled CDR3 identification, clonotype clustering and error correction. Lower-bound total TCR beta diversity was estimated with a nonparametric unseen species model using Euler transformation. TCRdb ran its own pipeline on the public reads, namely fastp trimming at Q25 and MiXCR clone calling, and kept in-frame beta chains. Each entry merges the rows of one CDR3 protein and shows their most common DNA and genes. The V and J calls come from TCRdb's annotation, not from the publication. This sample has about 640,000 distinct CDR3 sequences in its table, and roughly 53% of those were observed once. Clones ranked in the top ten supply over 30% of the sample.

Systemically healthy Caucasian individuals from Russia, 39 in total and aged roughly 6 to 100 years, were included as donors. Approximately 9 milliliters of peripheral blood were collected from each donor into EDTA-treated Vacutainer tubes. Ficoll-Paque density-gradient centrifugation was used to isolate PBMCs, with at least 6.5 million per sample. Total RNA, at least 6 micrograms per sample, was extracted from PBMCs with Trizol reagent. For every donor, an aliquot of PBMCs went through flow cytometry to measure the percentages of naive CD45RAhigh/CD27high T cells. The TCR sequence derives from a man in his fifties or sixties in good health. Sequenced sample: blood.

The CDR3 region: CASSLDNPVVGDEQFF. DNA sequence: TGCGCCAGCAGCTTGGACAATCCAGTTGTTGGGGATGAGCAGTTCTTC. In this chain, TRBV5-1 is recombined with TRBJ2-1, with the D gene not confidently named. The germline V gene sets CDR1 to SGHRS and CDR2 to YFSETQ. The germline ends are 18 bases apart after V is trimmed by 0 bases and J by 8 bases. From its cysteine to its phenylalanine, the CDR3 spans 16 amino acids. Only the CDR3 portion is preserved as DNA: 48 bases, with reading frame beginning at the first base. With all but the CDR3 taken from the reference TRBV5-1 and TRBJ2-1 genes, the full variable domain is: KAGVTQTPRYLIKTRGQQVTLSCSPISGHRSVSWYQQTPGQGLQFLFEYFSETQRNKGNFPGRFSGRQFSNSRSEMNVSTLELGDSALYLCASSLDNPVVGDEQFFGPGTRLTVL.